These T cell receptor beta chains were read from a single sample in a study of blood T cell repertoires in COVID-19. The method was immunoSEQ multiplex PCR; TCRdb's version includes in-frame clones alone and lacks a portion of them. The table lists 250,000 or so clones, about 88% of them singletons, with approximately 1.6% in the top ten. The sample consisted of PBMCs or T cells enriched from blood (not recorded which). The receptors were gathered from a woman aged 50 to 60 who had recovered from COVID-19. Both conserved end residues are part of each CDR3. D genes are given only for firm matches. Not all rows give a size; the values are once, few, many and, for expanded clones, a class.

>TRBJ2-1|TRBV6-2/TRBV6-3|-|TRBD2
CASSYSGGRAPNEQFF
TGTGCCAGCAGTTACTCCGGCGGGAGGGCCCCCAATGAGCAGTTCTTC
>TRBJ2-1|TRBV6-2/TRBV6-3|-|TRBD2
CASSTRLAGVNLEQFF
TGTGCCAGCAGTACACGATTAGCGGGAGTCAACCTTGAGCAGTTCTTC
>TRBJ2-2|TRBV21-1|-|-
CASSAGTSEDRGAVF
TGTGCCAGCAGCGCGGGGACTAGCGAAGACCGGGGAGCTGTTTTT
>TRBJ1-4|TRBV5-6|-|-
CASSLFFEGGAGTNEKLFF
TGTGCCAGCAGCTTGTTCTTCGAAGGGGGGGCAGGAACTAATGAAAAACTGTTTTTT
>TRBJ1-2|TRBV28|-|-
CASSPTGNYGYTF
TGTGCCAGCAGTCCTACAGGGAACTATGGCTACACCTTC
>TRBJ2-1|TRBV11-2|-|TRBD2
CASSTGTSGRGEQFF
TGTGCCAGCAGCACCGGGACTAGCGGGAGAGGTGAGCAGTTCTTC
>TRBJ2-1|TRBV3-1/TRBV3-2|-|-
CASSLSSAEQFF
TGTGCCAGCAGCCTCTCTAGCGCTGAGCAGTTCTTC
>TRBJ1-4|TRBV7-9|-|-
CASSLARRATNEKLFF
TGTGCCAGCAGCTTAGCGCGGAGGGCAACTAATGAAAAACTGTTTTTT
>TRBJ1-5|TRBV28|-|TRBD1
CASSPKGQGLSNQPQHF
TGTGCCAGCAGCCCAAAGGGACAGGGACTGAGCAATCAGCCCCAGCATTTT
>TRBJ2-7|TRBV10-3|-|-
CAISGGNSYEQYF
TGTGCCATCAGTGGCGGGAACTCCTACGAGCAGTACTTC
>TRBJ1-3|TRBV5-1|once|-
CASSREGVLGNTIYF
TGCGCCAGCAGTCGGGAGGGCGTCTTGGGAAACACCATATATTTT